One TCR beta chain is described in this entry. No cognate antigen has been identified for it. No much larger clone is present one base from it, and per-base qualities are unavailable. The data derive from a study of cytomegalovirus exposure and HLA in healthy donors (dated by TCRdb to about 2017). Study-wide context: An earlier analysis of 550 to 700 of the donors reported 250 to 300 Gb of sequence data and approximately 110 million unique TCR beta sequences from about 200 million T cells. A later analysis re-analyzed previously published TCR beta repertoires from 660 or so donors and added high-resolution HLA genotyping to study TCR occurrence patterns. Class I and class II HLA loci were covered by the typing at four-digit resolution. A later genetic analysis took genome-wide SNP genotypes for about 55% of the roughly 670 donors and used that subset as a discovery cohort. Using immunosequencing, the study profiled T cell repertoires from around 680 subjects and related those repertoires to cytomegalovirus serostatus. Typing coverage varied by locus: roughly 620-640 donors for A, B, C, DRB1 and DQB1; 500 to 550 for DQA1; around 570 for DPA1; fewer than 480 for DPB1. Among around 400 genotyped donors of the cohort, an average of approximately 220,000 unique TCR beta nucleotide sequences was sequenced per donor, of which 15% to 20% were non-productive. To decide whether each TCR beta V gene segment behaved as functional or pseudogenic, an earlier analysis of 587 of the donors relied on high-throughput TCR beta sequencing. Every discovery cohort repertoire had been produced on one sequencing platform. Of the 398 genotyped donors, around 81% fell in the genetic ancestry cluster associated with self-reported Caucasian donors. Approximately 310 gigabases of sequencing data and around 85 million unique TCR sequences made up an early release that covered 500 to 700 HLA-typed donors. In the later analysis, no new phenotypic data were used to find candidate immune exposures; instead, reliance was placed on TCR beta sequences and their occurrence across donors. Along with the approximately 600-subject first cohort, a separate validation cohort of over 90 different subjects was used. Because of strong linkage in the cohort, four or five DR-DQ haplotypes were treated as single units for association and clustering. The study aimed to test whether signatures of past pathogen exposure could be identified by cataloging public T cell receptors. Donor age, sex, ethnicity and CMV serostatus were compiled together with the repertoire data. To predict cytomegalovirus infection status, the study combined high-throughput TCR immunosequencing, statistical association of individual TCRs with disease status, and machine learning.

Findings and caveats that apply to the study as a whole: A cluster of highly shared sequence variants was judged likely to be a technical artifact of the sequencing pipeline. In an earlier analysis of over 550 of the donors, most TCR beta V segments were observed in productive rearrangements about 87% or about 30% of the time, broadly matching IMGT annotations. Several of the top co-occurrence clusters appeared to be linked to parvovirus B19, influenza, CMV and Epstein-Barr virus, according to a later analysis. Three of the identified cytomegalovirus-associated TCR beta chains were confirmed in vitro to be specific for cytomegalovirus antigens. Because the 87-base-pair reads could not distinguish some IMGT-functional V segments, including TRBV6-2 and TRBV6-3, those segments were excluded. Because HLA typing was missing for some donors at each locus, association tests included only the typed subset. The authors suggested that the approach could potentially be generalized to other disease states and immunological phenotypes. Sequencing depth was assumed to be roughly uniform across donors in the presence/absence analyses, though that assumption may not hold. In both the original and validation cohorts, the classifier was reported to diagnose cytomegalovirus status with high specificity and sensitivity. Immune exposure information for the cohort was limited to CMV serostatus. Compared with equally common non-associated chains, HLA-associated TCR beta chains in a later analysis were more clonally expanded and had lower generation probabilities. Correlated functional status among segregating V segments might reflect linkage disequilibrium, but an unknown experimental factor could not be ruled out. In a later analysis, TCR association rates were found to vary across HLA loci, with the most associated TCRs seen for DRB1 alleles and the fewest for HLA-C alleles. The study gave a list of 150 to 200 TCR beta chains associated with cytomegalovirus. A further reported finding was that TCR beta sequences accurately predicted the HLA-A and HLA-B alleles for most subjects in the first cohort. In a later analysis, most CMV-associated TCR beta chains were found to appear HLA-restricted, with HLA associations seemingly driven largely by CMV exposure. Because counts were too low, some 16 rarely observed V segments, including chromosome 9 orphons, were excluded from the earlier analysis of some 590 of the donors. Most TCR sequences were observed very rarely across donors, whereas some public TCRs were present in many individuals. Assigning TCR associations to individual alleles was difficult when HLA alleles, especially DR and DQ, strongly co-occurred. According to a later genetic analysis, donors in an Asian-associated ancestry cluster had fewer N-insertions in productive TCRs than the approximately 690-donor mean. At a false discovery rate of 0.05, a later analysis linked about 16,000 TCR beta sequences to specific HLA alleles. This cohort had only TCR beta chains sequenced, and the lack of alpha or paired-chain data limited which features could be detected. A later genetic analysis associated a missense DCLRE1C variant with V-gene and J-gene trimming of TCR beta chains, and an independent cohort replicated the association.

The protocol used for the library was the immunoSEQ multiplex PCR assay. A mixture of 60 forward primers for TCR Vbeta segments and 13 reverse primers for TCR Jbeta segments was used in the multiplex PCR. The CDR3 region of rearranged TCR beta genes was amplified from genomic DNA by a multiplex PCR assay. The amplified TCR beta libraries were sequenced on the Illumina HiSeq System as 87-base-pair reads. Regarding the original processing steps: Across the 500 to 700 repertoires, a later analysis counted 60 million to 90 million unique TCR beta chains, around 10 million of which were shared by at least two donors. Raw reads were error-corrected and collapsed into unique sequences by a nearest-neighbor algorithm in which closely related sequences were merged to remove PCR and sequencing errors. V, D and J gene segments were assigned by aligning CDR3 sequences to IMGT reference sequences. For a sequence to be retained, a match of at least six nucleotides was required to both a V gene segment and a J gene segment. Rearrangements were classified as productive when the CDR3 lacked stop codons and remained in frame with V and J, and all other rearrangements were classified as non-productive. Following IMGT convention, CDR3 was defined as the stretch from the second conserved V-encoded cysteine up to the conserved J-encoded phenylalanine. In an earlier analysis of more than 550 of the donors, sequences lacking an unambiguous match to a single V gene segment were excluded. An earlier analysis of several hundred of the donors called V segments functional above 56.7% productive rearrangements and segregating when the between-donor standard deviation exceeded 5%. A statistical classification framework was built for diagnosing cytomegalovirus status from the catalog of TCR beta chain sequences. V and J gene assignment, in a later analysis, came from comparing TCR nucleotide sequences with IMGT/GENE-DB human TR gene sequences. A later analysis assigned CDR3 sequences and most-parsimonious VDJ recombination scenarios with the TCRdist pipeline. A later analysis defined each TCR beta chain by its CDR3 amino acid sequence plus V-gene family, and excluded reads lacking a unique V-gene family. A later analysis removed roughly 590 highly shared, low-generation-probability nucleotide sequences to deal with suspected cross-contamination and a sequencing artifact. A later analysis calculated a clonal expansion index for each public chain from normalized within-repertoire ranks of inferred template counts. Generation probabilities in a later analysis came from a VDJ recombination model fitted to out-of-frame rearrangements, and those results were checked against IGoR. In a later analysis, TCR-TCR, TCR-HLA and TCR-CMV co-occurrence was scored with hypergeometric tests, and a repertoire-size bias correction was applied to TCR pairs. False discovery rates were estimated in a later analysis by permuting HLA or CMV assignments 20 times. In a later analysis, co-occurring TCRs were grouped with DBSCAN, and TCRdist sequence similarity was added when clustering was performed within HLA-allele-positive subsets. Repertoires with fewer than 30,000 or more than 120,000 public chains were left out of co-occurrence clustering, as were four to six repertoires with anomalous nucleotide sharing. The table was pulled from immuneACCESS by TCRdb, which kept in-frame rearrangements only. Such tables lose some clones; where checked, under half of the loss comes from unresolved V genes, and the rest has no known cause. The DNA gave D and trimming, while V, J and clone size come from that table. Present in this sample are 100,000 to 150,000 clones, roughly 69% of which were seen just once. About 3% of the sample rests with the top ten.

In total, approximately 610 healthy bone marrow donors made up the cohort. Cohort members were all nominally healthy when sampled, although unrecorded immune exposures were likely present. CMV serostatus was positive for roughly 290 and negative for about 55% of the 666 cohort members, and was not recorded for this donor. A peripheral blood sample was provided by each donor, and peripheral blood mononuclear cells were used for TCR beta sequencing. The Qiagen DNeasy Blood Extraction Kit was used to extract genomic DNA from the blood cell samples. Trimmed from V: 2 bases; trimmed from J: 4 bases; junction bases lacking a gene match: 9. CDR3 length: 16 amino acids, cysteine to phenylalanine. The kept DNA is CDR3 alone, 48 bases in frame from the first base. Looking up the germline V gene yields CDR1 MNHEY and CDR2 SVGAGI.

The TCR sequence derives from a human donor in good health. Material for sequencing was PBMCs. The chain joins TRBV6-5 to TRBJ2-3, with 7 central nucleotides matching TRBD2. Here the CDR3 is given as CASSYAGLTTPDTQYF. DNA sequence: TGTGCCAGCAGTTACGCGGGACTAACCACGCCAGATACGCAGTATTTT.